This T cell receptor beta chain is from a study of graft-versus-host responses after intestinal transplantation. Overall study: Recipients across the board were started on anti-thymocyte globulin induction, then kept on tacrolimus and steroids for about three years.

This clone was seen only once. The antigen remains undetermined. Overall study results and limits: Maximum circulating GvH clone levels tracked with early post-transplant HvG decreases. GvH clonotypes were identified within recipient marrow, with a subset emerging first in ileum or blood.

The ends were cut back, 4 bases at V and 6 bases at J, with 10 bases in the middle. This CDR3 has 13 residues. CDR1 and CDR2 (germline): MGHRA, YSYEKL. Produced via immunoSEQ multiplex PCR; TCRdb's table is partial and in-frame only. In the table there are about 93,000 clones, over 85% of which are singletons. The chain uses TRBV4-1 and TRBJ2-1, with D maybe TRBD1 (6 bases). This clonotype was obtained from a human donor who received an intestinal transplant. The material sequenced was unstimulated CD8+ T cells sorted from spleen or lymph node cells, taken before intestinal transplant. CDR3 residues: CASSPGTINEQFF. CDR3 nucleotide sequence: TGCGCCAGCAGCCCCGGGACAATCAATGAGCAGTTCTTC.